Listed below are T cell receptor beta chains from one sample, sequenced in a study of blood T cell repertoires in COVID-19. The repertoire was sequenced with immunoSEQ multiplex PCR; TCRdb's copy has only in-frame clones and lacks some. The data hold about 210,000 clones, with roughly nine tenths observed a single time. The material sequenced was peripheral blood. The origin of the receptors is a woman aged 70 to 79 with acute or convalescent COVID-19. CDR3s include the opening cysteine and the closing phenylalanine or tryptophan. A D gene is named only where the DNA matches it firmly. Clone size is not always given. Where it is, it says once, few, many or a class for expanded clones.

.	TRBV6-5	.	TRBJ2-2	TGTGCCAGCAGTTACTCAGGGCTAGCAGCCGGGGAGCTGTTTTTT	CASSYSGLAAGELFF
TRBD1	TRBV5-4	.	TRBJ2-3	TGTGCCAGCAGCCTCCTGGACAGGAGCACAGATACGCAGTATTTT	CASSLLDRSTDTQYF
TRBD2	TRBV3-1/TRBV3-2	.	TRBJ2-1	TGTGCCAGCAGCCAGTTTAGCGGGGGGGTCTCCTACAATGAGCAGTTCTTC	CASSQFSGGVSYNEQFF
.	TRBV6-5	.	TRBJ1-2	TGTGCCAGCTTAGGTACTAACCTTTACTATGGCTACACCTTC	CASLGTNLYYGYTF
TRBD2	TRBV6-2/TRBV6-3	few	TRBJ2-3	TGTGCCAGCAGCCCAAGCGGGAGTCGAACAGATACGCAGTATTTT	CASSPSGSRTDTQYF
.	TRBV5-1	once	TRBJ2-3	TGCGCCAGCAAGGAGGGAAGCACAGATACGCAGTATTTT	CASKEGSTDTQYF
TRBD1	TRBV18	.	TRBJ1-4	TGTGCCAGCTCACCCCAAGGGGGCAAGGTTGAAAAACTGTTTTTT	CASSPQGGKVEKLFF
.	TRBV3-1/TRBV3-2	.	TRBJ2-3	TGTGCCAGCAGCCTTGGCGGTAGCACAGATACGCAGTATTTT	CASSLGGSTDTQYF
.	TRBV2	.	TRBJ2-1	TGTGCCAGCAGTGACCAGCGTGACAATGAGCAGTTCTTC	CASSDQRDNEQFF
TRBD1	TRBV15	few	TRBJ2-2	TGTGCCACCAGCAGAAAAGCCAGGGGACAGGCCGGGGAGCTGTTTTTT	CATSRKARGQAGELFF
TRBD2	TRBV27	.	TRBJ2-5	TGTGCCAGCAGTTTGGAGGGAGGGCCGGAGACCCAGTACTTC	CASSLEGGPETQYF
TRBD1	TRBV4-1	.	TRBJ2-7	TGCGCCAGCAGCCAGATCACCGGGACAGGTACCTACGAGCAGTACTTC	CASSQITGTGTYEQYF
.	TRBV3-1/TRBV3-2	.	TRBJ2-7	TGTGCCAGCAGCCCCCGTTCAGACGAGCAGTACTTC	CASSPRSDEQYF
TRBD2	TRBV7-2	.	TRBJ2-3	TGTGCCAGCAGCTTTCAGCGGGGCGGGGCAGATACGCAGTATTTT	CASSFQRGGADTQYF
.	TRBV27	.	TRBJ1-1	TGTGCCAGCAGTTTGGAAGGGGCCACTGAAGCTTTCTTT	CASSLEGATEAFF